The TCR beta chain under discussion was sequenced for a study of blood T cell repertoires in COVID-19. At the level of the study: Donors in the United States, Italy and Spain gave samples during acute or convalescent COVID-19.

In the original workflow: From reference gene primer amplification, estimates of nucleated cell counts were derived. Only in-frame clones appear in the TCRdb table, and some are missing; sequencing was by immunoSEQ multiplex PCR. V and J calls and clone size come straight from that table; D and trimming were deduced from the DNA. The top ten hold roughly a tenth of the sample, which has hundreds of thousands of clones, over 85% seen once. J gave up 0 bases and V 7 bases, and 12 bases lay outside the gene matches. From germline, CDR1 is GTSNPN and CDR2 SVGIG (reference sequence). This CDR3 contains 16 residues. Living in 24 US areas, the participants were between roughly 18 and 90 years of age. Recovered participants had two consecutive negative NP/OP PCR tests, healthcare professional clearance, or symptom resolution.

This sequence originates from a woman in her twenties or thirties who had recovered from COVID-19. Input material: PBMCs or T cells enriched from blood (not recorded which). The chain carries TRBV30 and TRBJ1-3, with 7 bases identical to TRBD1. CDR3 in amino acids: CASSWDSDFSGNTIYF. CDR3 nucleotides: TGTGCCTCTAGCTGGGACAGCGACTTCTCTGGAAACACCATATATTTT.